Following are 17 T cell receptor beta chains from one sample sequenced in a study of blood T cell repertoires in COVID-19. Sequenced by immunoSEQ multiplex PCR; TCRdb stores in-frame clones only, minus some. This sample has about 160,000 clones, with about 86% found just once. Sequenced: peripheral blood. These receptors all come from an elderly woman with acute or convalescent COVID-19.

In this sample, this clone turned up a few times. V is TRBV27 and J is TRBJ1-4, with D possibly matching TRBD1 (6 bases). Trimming left V 8 bases short and J 8 bases short, with 15 bases between. CDR3 length equals 13 residues. Germline V gene sequence: CDR1 MNHEY, CDR2 SMNVEV (reference sequence). In DNA, the CDR3 is TGTGCCAGCTCACAGGGACCAAGGGAAAAACTGTTTTTT. Translated: CASSQGPREKLFF.

The chain employs TRBV10-3 and TRBJ2-3, with 11 bases lining up with TRBD2. Germline V gene lookup returns CDR1 ENHRY and CDR2 SYGVKD. The ends lost 5 bases at V and 2 bases at J; junction bases unmatched: 3. The CDR3 has 15 residues. The CDR3 DNA is TGTGCCATCAGTAGTAGCGGGGGGGCCACAGATACGCAGTATTTT. Translation: CAISSSGGATDTQYF.

The V and J genes are TRBV5-5 and TRBJ1-2; D ambiguous. CDR1 SGHKS and CDR2 YYEKEE come from the germline V gene (reference sequence). The CDR3 runs 15 residues. Trimming took 4 bases from V and 4 from J, leaving 17 bases between them. In nucleotides, the CDR3 is TGTGCCAGCAGCCCAGGATGGGAGGCGGCCTATGGCTACACCTTC. Translating gives CASSPGWEAAYGYTF.

This clone was recorded only once. The V call is TRBV25-1, the J call TRBJ2-2; unclear D gene. The CDR3 length is 13 residues. The V end was cut by 4 bases, the J end by 1 base, with 4 bases between. Germline loops: CDR1 MGHDK, CDR2 SYGVNS. The CDR3 loop reads CASSGQNTGELFF. DNA of the CDR3: TGTGCCAGCAGTGGACAGAACACCGGGGAGCTGTTTTTT.

This chain links TRBV27 with TRBJ2-1; 7 bases are shared with TRBD1. CDR1 is MNHEY, CDR2 SMNVEV, per germline (reference sequence). The CDR3 sequence is 15 residues long. Trimming took 7 bases from V and 4 from J; bases not matched to a gene: 10. CDR3 DNA: TGTGCCAGCAATGCCAAAGGGACAGTTTACAATGAGCAGTTCTTC. The encoded protein is CASNAKGTVYNEQFF.

This chain connects TRBV5-1 to TRBJ2-1; D gene unclear. CDR1 and CDR2 from the germline V gene are SGHRS and YFSETQ. Trimming pared 3 bases from V and 0 bases from J, leaving 10 bases between. This CDR3 region has 15 residues. CDR3 residues: CASSYNSGSYNEQFF. CDR3 DNA sequence: TGCGCCAGCAGCTATAACTCCGGCTCCTACAATGAGCAGTTCTTC.

J is TRBJ1-1 and V is TRBV5-1; 11 nucleotides match TRBD1. CDR1 is SGHRS, CDR2 YFSETQ, per germline. The CDR3 consists of 16 residues. After removal of 3 bases from V and 2 bases from J, the junction contained 6 bases not matched to a gene. CDR3 bases: TGCGCCAGCAGCTACGGGACAGGGGGATTAAACACTGAAGCTTTCTTT. This gives the protein CASSYGTGGLNTEAFF.

The V and J genes are TRBV7-2 and TRBJ2-1, with unresolved D. Germline CDR1 SGHTA, CDR2 FQGNSA. The CDR3 consists of 13 residues. V lost 7 bases and J lost 1, with 8 bases in between. The CDR3 bases are TGTGCCAGCAACCATGAGTCCTACAATGAGCAGTTCTTC. Its protein product is CASNHESYNEQFF.

The rearrangement joins TRBV6-2 or TRBV6-3 to TRBJ1-2, with no clear D. Per germline, CDR1 MNHEY and CDR2 SVGEGT. The CDR3 loop spans 16 amino acids. Trimming stripped 0 bases from V and 7 bases from J, with 18 bases between. CDR3 loop: CASSYSLIPGWSGYTF. The CDR3 DNA follows: TGTGCCAGCAGTTACTCGTTAATTCCGGGGTGGTCTGGCTACACCTTC.

The chain employs TRBV4-2 and TRBJ1-4, with 10 bases matching TRBD1. This CDR3 is built from 19 residues. V gave up 0 bases and J gave up 6 bases; unmatched junction bases: 13. CDR1 is LGHNA and CDR2 is YNFKEQ in the germline V gene. The CDR3 bases are TGTGCCAGCAGCCAAGATCGGGGTTTGAGTGGGACAGGGGATGAAAAACTGTTTTTT. Its protein is CASSQDRGLSGTGDEKLFF.

V gene TRBV19 combines with J gene TRBJ2-2, with 8 bases that match TRBD2. Germline CDR1 reads LNHDA; CDR2 reads SQIVND (reference sequence). J was trimmed by 1 base and V by 6 bases; bases with no gene match: 7. The CDR3 length is 16 residues. CDR3 amino acids: CASRDLREGNTGELFF. CDR3 DNA sequence: TGTGCCAGTAGGGACTTACGGGAGGGGAACACCGGGGAGCTGTTTTTT.

The rearrangement joins TRBV28 to TRBJ1-5; 7 nucleotides align to TRBD1. Germline V gene data show CDR1 as MDHEN and CDR2 as SYDVKM. The V and J ends lost 5 bases and 9 bases, in that order; junction bases with no gene match: 7. The CDR3 runs to 13 residues. The CDR3 loop reads CASSGTARGPQHF. The CDR3 DNA sequence: TGTGCCAGCAGTGGGACAGCGCGGGGGCCCCAGCATTTT. Together with reference TRBV28 and TRBJ1-5, the CDR3 gives the full variable domain: DVKVTQSSRYLVKRTGEKVFLECVQDMDHENMFWYRQDPGLGLRLIYFSYDVKMKEKGDIPEGYSVSREKKERFSLILESASTNQTSMYLCASSGTARGPQHFGDGTRLSIL.

In nucleotides, the CDR3 is TGTGCCACCAGCAGCTCGGCGACTAGCGGTTCGTACGAGCAGTACTTC. Translating it yields CATSSSATSGSYEQYF. This chain uses TRBV15 with TRBJ2-7; 9 positions agree with TRBD2. CDR3 length: 16 residues. Germline CDR1 and CDR2: LNHNV and YYDKDF (reference sequence). V was pared by 3 bases and J by 4 bases, with 10 bases of the junction left unmatched.

There are a few counts of this clone. The rearrangement uses TRBV28 and TRBJ2-6, with TRBD1 matching over 12 bases. Looked up from germline, CDR1 is MDHEN and CDR2 is SYDVKM. Losses at the gene ends were 1 base for V and 3 bases for J; bases not matched to a gene: 4. The CDR3 contains 18 residues. CDR3 in DNA: TGTGCCAGCAGTTTATCCGGGACAGGGGGCTTTGGGGCCAACGTCCTGACTTTC. Its translation is CASSLSGTGGFGANVLTF.

The V gene is TRBV6-5, the J gene TRBJ2-5, with D possibly TRBD1 on 5 matching bases. Germline CDR1 is MNHEY and CDR2 is SVGAGI. The V and J ends lost 10 bases and 5 bases respectively, with 17 bases between them. This CDR3 is built from 13 residues. The CDR3 coding sequence is TGTGCCATAGGGCAGGGAAATTTGGAGACCCAGTACTTC. Its protein is CAIGQGNLETQYF.

This chain connects TRBV15 to TRBJ2-1; D unclear. V gave up 2 bases and J gave up 5 bases, with 4 bases separating them. Germline loops: CDR1 LNHNV, CDR2 YYDKDF (reference sequence). The CDR3 has 12 residues. The CDR3 bases are TGTGCCACCAGCAGATTAAACAATGAGCAGTTCTTC. This gives the protein CATSRLNNEQFF.

The chain uses TRBV7-9 and TRBJ1-2, with D possibly matching TRBD1 (6 bases). Germline loops: CDR1 SEHNR, CDR2 FQNEAQ (reference sequence). The CDR3 covers 14 residues. Trimming cost V 5 bases and J 4 bases, with 14 bases left between them. CDR3 nucleotide sequence: TGTGCCAGCAGCCCACGGGACACCACCTATGGCTACACCTTC. This sequence encodes CASSPRDTTYGYTF.